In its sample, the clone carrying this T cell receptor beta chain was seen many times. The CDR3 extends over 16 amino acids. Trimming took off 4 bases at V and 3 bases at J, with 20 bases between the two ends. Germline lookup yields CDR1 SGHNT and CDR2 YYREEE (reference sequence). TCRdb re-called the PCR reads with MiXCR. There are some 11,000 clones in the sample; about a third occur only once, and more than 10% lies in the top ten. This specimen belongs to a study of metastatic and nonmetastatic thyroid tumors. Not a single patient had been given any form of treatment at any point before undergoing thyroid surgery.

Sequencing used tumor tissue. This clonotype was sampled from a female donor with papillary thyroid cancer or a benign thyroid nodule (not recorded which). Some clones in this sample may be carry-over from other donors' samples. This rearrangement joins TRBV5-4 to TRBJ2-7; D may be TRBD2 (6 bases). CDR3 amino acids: CASSLGSGGTGYEQYF. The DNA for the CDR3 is TGTGCCAGCAGCCTTGGTTCGGGCGGGACCGGCTACGAGCAGTACTTC. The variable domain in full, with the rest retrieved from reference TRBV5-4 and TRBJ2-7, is ETGVTQSPTHLIKTRGQQVTLRCSSQSGHNTVSWYQQALGQGPQFIFQYYREEENGRGNFPPRFSGLQFPNYSSELNVNALELDDSALYLCASSLGSGGTGYEQYFGPGTRLTVT.